This T cell receptor beta chain appears in the sequencing data of a study of blood T cells in healthy people across ages. Trimming cost V 1 base and J 0 bases; bases outside gene matches: 10. This CDR3 is 19 amino acids long. The germline gives CDR1 LGHNA, CDR2 YSLEER. In the case of this clonotype: Its target is unknown.

A sample-barcoded 5' primer and a J-beta primer mix were used in a second PCR of roughly 7 to 12 cycles. TCRdb recomputed calls from the 5' RACE reads with MiXCR, one row per CDR3 protein. Of roughly 650,000 distinct CDR3 sequences detected, approximately 30% appear once; the ten largest clones hold 15%. For every donor, a draw yielded approximately 9.8 milliliters of peripheral blood. Study conclusions and caveats: Whereas aged donors had fewer naive CD4+ cells, long-lived donors had more of them and higher diversity.

Sequenced: blood. The V call is TRBV4-3, the J call TRBJ1-4; 8 bases are shared with TRBD1. The sequence was obtained from an elderly woman in good health. CDR3 DNA: TGCGCCAGCAGCCAAGCAAAACAGGGGGAAGACTCAACTAATGAAAAACTGTTTTTT. It codes for CASSQAKQGEDSTNEKLFF.